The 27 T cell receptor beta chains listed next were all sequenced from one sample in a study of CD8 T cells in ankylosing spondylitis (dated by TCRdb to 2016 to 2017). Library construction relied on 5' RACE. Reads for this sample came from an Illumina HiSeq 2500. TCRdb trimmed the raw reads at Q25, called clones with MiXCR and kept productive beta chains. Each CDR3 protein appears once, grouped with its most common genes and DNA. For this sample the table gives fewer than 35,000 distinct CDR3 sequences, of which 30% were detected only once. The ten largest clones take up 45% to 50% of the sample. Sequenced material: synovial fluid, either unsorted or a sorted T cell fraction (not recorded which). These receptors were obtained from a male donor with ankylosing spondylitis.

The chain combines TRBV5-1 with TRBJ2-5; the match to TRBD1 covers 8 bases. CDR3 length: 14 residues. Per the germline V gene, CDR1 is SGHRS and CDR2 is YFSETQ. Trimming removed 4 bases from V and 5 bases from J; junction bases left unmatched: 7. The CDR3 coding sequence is TGCGCCAGCAGCGCGACAGGGGATGGGGAGACCCAGTACTTC. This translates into CASSATGDGETQYF.

The CDR3 here is CATSNQRGTSGELFF. CDR3 nucleotide sequence: TGTGCCACCAGCAACCAGCGGGGTACATCCGGGGAGCTGTTTTTT. The gene calls are TRBV15 and TRBJ2-2; TRBD2 aligns across 7 bases. The CDR3 consists of 15 residues. The trim removed 4 bases at V and 6 bases at J, leaving 8 bases unmatched. The germline gives CDR1 LNHNV, CDR2 YYDKDF (reference sequence).

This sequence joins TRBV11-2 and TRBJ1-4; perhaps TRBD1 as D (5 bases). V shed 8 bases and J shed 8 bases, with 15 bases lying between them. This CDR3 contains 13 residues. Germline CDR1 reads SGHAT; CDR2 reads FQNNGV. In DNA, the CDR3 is TGTGCCAGCGGTGAGACAGTCGGCGAAAAACTGTTTTTT. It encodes CASGETVGEKLFF.

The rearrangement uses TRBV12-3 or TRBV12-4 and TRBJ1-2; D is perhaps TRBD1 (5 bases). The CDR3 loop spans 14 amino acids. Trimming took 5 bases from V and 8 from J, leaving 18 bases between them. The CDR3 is CASSPGGRVHGYTF. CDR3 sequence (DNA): TGTGCCAGCAGTCCGGGGGGGAGGGTACACGGCTACACCTTC.

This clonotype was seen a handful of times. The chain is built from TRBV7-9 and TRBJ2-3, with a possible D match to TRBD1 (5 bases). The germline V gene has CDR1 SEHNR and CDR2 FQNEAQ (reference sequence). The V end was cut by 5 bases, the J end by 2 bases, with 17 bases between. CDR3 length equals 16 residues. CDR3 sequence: CASSHILAGPTDTQYF. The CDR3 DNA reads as TGTGCCAGCAGCCATATATTGGCAGGGCCCACAGATACGCAGTATTTT.

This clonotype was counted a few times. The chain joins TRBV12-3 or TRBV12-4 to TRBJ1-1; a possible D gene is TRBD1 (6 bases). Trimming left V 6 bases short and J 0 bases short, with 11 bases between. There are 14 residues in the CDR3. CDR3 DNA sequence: TGTGCCAGCAGGGAAGGGGACATGAACACTGAAGCTTTCTTT. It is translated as CASREGDMNTEAFF.

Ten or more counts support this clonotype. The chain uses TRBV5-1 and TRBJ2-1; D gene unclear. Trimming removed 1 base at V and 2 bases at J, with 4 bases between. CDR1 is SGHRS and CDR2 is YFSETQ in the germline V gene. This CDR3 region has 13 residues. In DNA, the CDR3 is TGCGCCAGCAGCTTGCTGCCCTACAATGAGCAGTTCTTC. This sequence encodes CASSLLPYNEQFF. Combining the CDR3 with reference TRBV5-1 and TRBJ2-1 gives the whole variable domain KAGVTQTPRYLIKTRGQQVTLSCSPISGHRSVSWYQQTPGQGLQFLFEYFSETQRNKGNFPGRFSGRQFSNSRSEMNVSTLELGDSALYLCASSLLPYNEQFFGPGTRLTVL.

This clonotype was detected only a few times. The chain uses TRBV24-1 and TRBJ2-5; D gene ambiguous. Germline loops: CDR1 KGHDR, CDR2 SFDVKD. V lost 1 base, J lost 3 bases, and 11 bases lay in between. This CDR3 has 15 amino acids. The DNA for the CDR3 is TGTGCCACCAGTGATTTCAGTCGGACGGAAGAGACCCAGTACTTC. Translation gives CATSDFSRTEETQYF.

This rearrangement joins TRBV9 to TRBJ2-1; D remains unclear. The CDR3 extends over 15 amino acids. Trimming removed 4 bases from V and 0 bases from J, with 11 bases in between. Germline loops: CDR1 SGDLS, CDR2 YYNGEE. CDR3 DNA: TGTGCCAGCAGCCCCCGGCCTCCCTCCTACAATGAGCAGTTCTTC. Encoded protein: CASSPRPPSYNEQFF.

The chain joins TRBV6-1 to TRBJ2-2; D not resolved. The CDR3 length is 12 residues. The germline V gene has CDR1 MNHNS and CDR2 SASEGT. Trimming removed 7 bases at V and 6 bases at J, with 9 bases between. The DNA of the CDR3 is TGTGCCAGCAATTTAGCTGCCGGGGAGCTGTTTTTT. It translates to CASNLAAGELFF.

For the CDR3, the DNA is TGCAGTGCTAGAGCGGCGGAACCCTACGAGCAGTACTTC. This gives the protein CSARAAEPYEQYF. This sequence joins TRBV20-1 and TRBJ2-7, with no clear D. Trimming took 1 base from V and 2 from J, leaving 9 bases between them. Germline V gives CDR1 DFQATT, CDR2 SNEGSKA (reference sequence). The length of the CDR3 is 13 residues.

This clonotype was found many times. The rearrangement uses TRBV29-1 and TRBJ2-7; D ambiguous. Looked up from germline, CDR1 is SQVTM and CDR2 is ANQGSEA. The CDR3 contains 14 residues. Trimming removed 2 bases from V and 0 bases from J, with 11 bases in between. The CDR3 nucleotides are TGCAGCGTTGAAATCAGGCCTCCCTCCTACGAGCAGTACTTC. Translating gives CSVEIRPPSYEQYF.

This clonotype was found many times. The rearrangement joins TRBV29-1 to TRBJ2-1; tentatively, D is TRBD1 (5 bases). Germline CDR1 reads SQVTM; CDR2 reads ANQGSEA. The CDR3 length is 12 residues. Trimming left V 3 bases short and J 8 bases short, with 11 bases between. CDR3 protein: CSVDPQGYEQFF. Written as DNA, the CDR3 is TGCAGCGTTGATCCCCAGGGTTATGAGCAGTTCTTC.

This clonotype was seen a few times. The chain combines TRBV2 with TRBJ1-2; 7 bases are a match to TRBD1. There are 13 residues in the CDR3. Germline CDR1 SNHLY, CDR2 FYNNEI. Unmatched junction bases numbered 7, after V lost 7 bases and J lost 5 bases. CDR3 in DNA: TGTGCCAGCATCATTGACAGGGTGTATGGCTACACCTTC. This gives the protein CASIIDRVYGYTF.

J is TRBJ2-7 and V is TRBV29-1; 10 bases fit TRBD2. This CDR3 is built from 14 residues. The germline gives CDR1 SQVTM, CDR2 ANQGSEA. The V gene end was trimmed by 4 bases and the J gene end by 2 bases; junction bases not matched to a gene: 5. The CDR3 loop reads CSVGRSGRAYEQYF. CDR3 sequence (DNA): TGCAGCGTTGGACGAAGCGGGAGGGCCTACGAGCAGTACTTC.

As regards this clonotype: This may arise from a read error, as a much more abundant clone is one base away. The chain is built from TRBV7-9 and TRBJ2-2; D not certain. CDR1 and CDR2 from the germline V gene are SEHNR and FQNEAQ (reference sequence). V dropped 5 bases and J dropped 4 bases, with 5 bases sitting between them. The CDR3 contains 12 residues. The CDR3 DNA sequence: TGTGCCAGCAGCATACCCACCGGGGAGCTGTTTTTT. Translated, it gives CASSIPTGELFF. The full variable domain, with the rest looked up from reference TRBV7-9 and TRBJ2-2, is DTGVSQNPRHKITKRGQNVTFRCDPISEHNRLYWYRQTLGQGPEFLTYFQNEAQLEKSRLLSDRFSAERPKGSFSTLEIQRTEQGDSAMYLCASSIPTGELFFGEGSRLTVL.

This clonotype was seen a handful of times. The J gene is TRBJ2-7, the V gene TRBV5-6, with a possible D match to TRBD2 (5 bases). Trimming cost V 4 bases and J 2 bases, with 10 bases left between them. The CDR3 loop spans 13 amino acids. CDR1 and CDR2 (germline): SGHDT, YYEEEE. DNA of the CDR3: TGTGCCAGCAGCGGAGGAGTAGCCTACGAGCAGTACGTC. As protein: CASSGGVAYEQYV.

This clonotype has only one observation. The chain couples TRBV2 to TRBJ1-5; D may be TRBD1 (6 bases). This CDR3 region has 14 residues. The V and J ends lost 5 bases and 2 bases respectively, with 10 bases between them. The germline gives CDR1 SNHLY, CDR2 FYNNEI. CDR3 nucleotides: TGTGCCAGCAGTCCCCGGGGGCGCAATCAGCCCCAGCATTTT. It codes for CASSPRGRNQPQHF.

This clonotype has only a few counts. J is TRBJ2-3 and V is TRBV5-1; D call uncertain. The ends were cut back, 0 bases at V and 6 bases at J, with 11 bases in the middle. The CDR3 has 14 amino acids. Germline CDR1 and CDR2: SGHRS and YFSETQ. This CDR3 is CASSLVGSADTQYF. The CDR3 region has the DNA TGCGCCAGCAGCTTGGTGGGGTCGGCGGATACGCAGTATTTT.

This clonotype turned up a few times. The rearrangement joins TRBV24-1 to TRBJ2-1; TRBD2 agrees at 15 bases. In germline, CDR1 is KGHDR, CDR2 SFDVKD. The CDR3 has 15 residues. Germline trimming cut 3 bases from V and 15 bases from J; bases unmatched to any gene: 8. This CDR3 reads CATSDGLAGGPPRFF. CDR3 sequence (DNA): TGTGCCACCAGTGATGGACTAGCGGGAGGGCCTCCGAGGTTCTTC.

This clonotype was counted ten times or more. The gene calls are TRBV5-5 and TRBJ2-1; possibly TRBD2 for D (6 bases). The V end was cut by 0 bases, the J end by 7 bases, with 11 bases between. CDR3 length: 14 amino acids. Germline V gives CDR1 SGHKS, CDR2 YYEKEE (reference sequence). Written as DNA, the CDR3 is TGTGCCAGCAGCTTGGCGGGAGTAAGGAATGAGCAGTTCTTC. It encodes CASSLAGVRNEQFF.

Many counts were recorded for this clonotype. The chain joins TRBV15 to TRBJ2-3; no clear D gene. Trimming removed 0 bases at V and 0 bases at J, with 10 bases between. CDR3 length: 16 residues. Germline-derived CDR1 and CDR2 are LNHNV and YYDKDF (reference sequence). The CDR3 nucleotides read TGTGCCACCAGCAGAGATTTACCCGATAGCACAGATACGCAGTATTTT. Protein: CATSRDLPDSTDTQYF.

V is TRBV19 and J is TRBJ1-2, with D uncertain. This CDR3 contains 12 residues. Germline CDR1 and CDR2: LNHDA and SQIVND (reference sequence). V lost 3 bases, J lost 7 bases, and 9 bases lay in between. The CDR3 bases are TGTGCCAGTAGTATCGGCTTTGGTGGCTACACCTTC. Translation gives CASSIGFGGYTF.

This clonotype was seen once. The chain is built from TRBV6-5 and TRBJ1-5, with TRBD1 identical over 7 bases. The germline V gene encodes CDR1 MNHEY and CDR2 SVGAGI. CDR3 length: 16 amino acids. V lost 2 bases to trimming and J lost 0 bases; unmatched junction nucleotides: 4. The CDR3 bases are TGTGCCAGCAGTTACCGGACAGGATATAGCAATCAGCCCCAGCATTTT. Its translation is CASSYRTGYSNQPQHF.

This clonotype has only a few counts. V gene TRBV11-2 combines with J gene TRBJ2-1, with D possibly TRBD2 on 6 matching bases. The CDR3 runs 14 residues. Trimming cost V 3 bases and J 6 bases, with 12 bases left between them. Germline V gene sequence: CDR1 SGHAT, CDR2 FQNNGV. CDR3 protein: CASSFGGVGNEQFF. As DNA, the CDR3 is TGTGCCAGCAGCTTCGGGGGAGTTGGCAATGAGCAGTTCTTC.

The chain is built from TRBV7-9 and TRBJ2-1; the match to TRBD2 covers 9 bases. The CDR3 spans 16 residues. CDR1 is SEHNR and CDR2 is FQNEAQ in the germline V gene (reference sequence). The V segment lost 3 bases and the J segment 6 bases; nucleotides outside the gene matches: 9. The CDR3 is CASSFLGTSSGNEQFF. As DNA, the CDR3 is TGTGCCAGCAGCTTCTTGGGGACTAGCTCGGGCAATGAGCAGTTCTTC.

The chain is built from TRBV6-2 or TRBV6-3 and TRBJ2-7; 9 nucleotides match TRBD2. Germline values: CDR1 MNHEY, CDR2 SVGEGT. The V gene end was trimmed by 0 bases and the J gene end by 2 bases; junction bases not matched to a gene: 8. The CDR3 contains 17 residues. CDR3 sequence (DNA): TGTGCCAGCAGTTACTCGAGGGCGGGAGGGCGAACCTACGAGCAGTACTTC. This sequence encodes CASSYSRAGGRTYEQYF.